These 5 T cell receptor beta chains originate from one sample sequenced in a study of PD-1 blockade in mismatch repair-deficient tumors. Sequencing was performed with immunoSEQ multiplex PCR; in TCRdb, only in-frame clones are kept and a portion is missing. The sample has about 120,000 clones, about 83% seen once. Sequencing was performed on peripheral blood, taken 60 weeks after starting pembrolizumab. The source is an adult with mismatch repair-deficient cancer.

The rearrangement uses TRBV27 and TRBJ1-4, with 9 bases aligning to TRBD1. Unmatched junction bases numbered 4, after V lost 6 bases and J lost 5 bases. The length of the CDR3 is 14 residues. The germline CDR1 and CDR2 sequences are MNHEY and SMNVEV (reference sequence). The DNA for the CDR3 is TGTGCCAGCAGATTACAGGGGGCGAATGAAAAACTGTTTTTT. It is translated as CASRLQGANEKLFF. Complete variable domain (other parts from reference TRBV27 and TRBJ1-4): EAQVTQNPRYLITVTGKKLTVTCSQNMNHEYMSWYRQDPGLGLRQIYYSMNVEVTDKGDVPEGYKVSRKEKRNFPLILESPSPNQTSLYFCASRLQGANEKLFFGSGTQLSVL.

This rearrangement joins TRBV5-4 to TRBJ2-7; D unclear. The CDR3 runs 15 residues. The germline V gene has CDR1 SGHNT and CDR2 YYREEE (reference sequence). V gave up 3 bases and J gave up 3 bases, with 16 bases separating them. The CDR3 DNA is TGTGCCAGCAGCTCCCCCCGGACGTGGAACTACGAGCAGTACTTC. It codes for CASSSPRTWNYEQYF.

The chain combines TRBV6-5 with TRBJ2-6; possibly TRBD1 for D (5 bases). The germline V gene encodes CDR1 MNHEY and CDR2 SVGAGI. V lost 6 bases, J lost 0 bases, and 9 bases lay in between. CDR3 length: 15 residues. CDR3 DNA sequence: TGTGCCAGCAGGGTTACAGGCTCTGGGGCCAACGTCCTGACTTTC. Protein: CASRVTGSGANVLTF.

The chain recombines TRBV30 with TRBJ2-1; the match to TRBD1 covers 9 bases. Germline V gene lookup returns CDR1 GTSNPN and CDR2 SVGIG (reference sequence). The junction had 5 bases not matched to a gene; V was cut back by 5 bases and J by 6 bases. This CDR3 contains 13 residues. The CDR3 sequence: CAWGTGKINEQFF. The CDR3 nucleotides read TGTGCCTGGGGGACAGGGAAGATCAATGAGCAGTTCTTC. The entire variable domain, with the rest obtained from reference TRBV30 and TRBJ2-1, is as follows: SQTIHQWPATLVQPVGSPLSLECTVEGTSNPNLYWYRQAAGRGLQLLFYSVGIGQISSEVPQNLSASRPQDRQFILSSKKLLLSDSGFYLCAWGTGKINEQFFGPGTRLTVL.

This chain links TRBV30 with TRBJ2-7; possibly TRBD1 or TRBD2 for D (5 bases each). CDR3 length: 12 amino acids. The ends were cut back, 2 bases at V and 7 bases at J, with 12 bases in the middle. The germline V gene encodes CDR1 GTSNPN and CDR2 SVGIG (reference sequence). The CDR3 reads CAWSTGTSEQYF. CDR3 DNA: TGTGCCTGGAGTACCGGGACCTCTGAGCAGTACTTC. Full variable domain (rest looked up from reference TRBV30 and TRBJ2-7): SQTIHQWPATLVQPVGSPLSLECTVEGTSNPNLYWYRQAAGRGLQLLFYSVGIGQISSEVPQNLSASRPQDRQFILSSKKLLLSDSGFYLCAWSTGTSEQYFGPGTRLTVT.